The table lists the clone carrying this T cell receptor beta chain with many counts. Its antigen is currently unknown. Both iRepertoire HTBI primers and Arm-PCR of CDR3 regions were used to build the TCR beta libraries. MiXCR was run by TCRdb on the multiplex PCR reads, yielding one entry per CDR3 protein. Among some 340,000 distinct CDR3 sequences, 12% were seen once, and the ten largest hold approximately 20%. Time point specified: newly diagnosed GD, antithyroid drugs for less than 3 months. PBMC-derived RNA was used for the TCR library. The data originate from a study of regulatory T cells in long-lasting Graves disease. Study conclusions and caveats: New patients shared fewer public clonotypes (roughly 1,000) than persistent patients did (about 2,700).

V was pared by 1 base and J by 0 bases, with 11 bases between. The CDR3 is made up of 16 amino acids. Germline assignment: CDR1 SGHRS and CDR2 YFSETQ. The same sample was also studied in work on T cells in Graves' hyperthyroidism and ophthalmopathy. That paper states: HTBI primers were employed in a first-round RT-PCR of the TCR CDR3. Ophthalmopathy was distinguished from stable hyperthyroidism by 13 V-J signatures.

The sequence derives from a woman younger than 35 with Graves disease. Sequencing used peripheral blood mononuclear cells (PBMCs), obtained at new diagnosis, from a patient treated with antithyroid drugs. The chain is built from TRBV5-1 and TRBJ2-1; the D gene could be TRBD1 or TRBD2 (6 bases each). The CDR3 loop reads CASSLFGGLSYNEQFF. Here the CDR3 DNA reads TGCGCCAGCAGCTTGTTCGGGGGCCTCTCCTACAATGAGCAGTTCTTC.